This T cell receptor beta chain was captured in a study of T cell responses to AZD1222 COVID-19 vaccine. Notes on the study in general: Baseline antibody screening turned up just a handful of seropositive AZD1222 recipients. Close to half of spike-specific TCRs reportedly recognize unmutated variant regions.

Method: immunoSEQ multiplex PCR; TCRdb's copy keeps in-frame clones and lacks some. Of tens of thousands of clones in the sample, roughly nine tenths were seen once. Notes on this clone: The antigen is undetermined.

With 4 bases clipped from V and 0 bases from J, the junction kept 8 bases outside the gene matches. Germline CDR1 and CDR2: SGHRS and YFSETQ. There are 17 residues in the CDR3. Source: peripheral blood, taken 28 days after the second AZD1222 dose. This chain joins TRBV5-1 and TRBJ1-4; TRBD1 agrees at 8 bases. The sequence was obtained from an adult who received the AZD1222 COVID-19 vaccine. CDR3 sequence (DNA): TGCGCCAGCAGCCCCGGACAGGGAACAGCAACTAATGAAAAACTGTTTTTT. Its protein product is CASSPGQGTATNEKLFF.